This TCR beta chain was recorded in a study of early T cells in non-severe SARS-CoV-2 infection (dated by TCRdb to the early 2020s). Describing the broader study: Because TCR sequencing relied on bulk RNA taken from unsorted whole blood, pairing of alpha and beta chains was not possible.

The study was a case-control design nested within a healthcare worker cohort in London, UK, with weekly nasopharyngeal swab PCR tests and blood sampling. Healthcare workers were enrolled in the week of the UK lockdown, from 23 to 31 March 2020, and were followed every week for up to roughly 16 weeks. Ten or more counts support this clonotype. Its target antigen remains unknown. Qualities for individual bases were not recorded, and no much larger clone is one base off. Results and caveats for the whole study, not just this receptor: Matching against VDJdb was skewed toward anti-spike CD8 responses, likely underestimated virus-specific expansions, and missed private and CD4 specificities.

The library came from 5' RACE. TCRdb records NextSeq 500 as the sequencer. The TCR library protocol attached unique molecular identifiers to individual cDNA molecules to correct for sequencing error and PCR bias. Both TCR alpha and beta chains were sequenced, and tight co-correlation was observed between alpha and beta sequence abundances in each sample. Regarding the original processing steps: Decombinator V4 was used to perform V gene, J gene and CDR3 annotation of TCR sequences. TCRs were defined as expanded if a significant change between any two time points was detected under a Poisson model with p below 0.0001. TCR abundances were normalised to the total number of TCRs sequenced in each sample and reported as counts per million. MAIT TCRs were defined by TRAV1-2 paired with TRAJ12, TRAJ20 or TRAJ33, and iNKT TCRs by TRAV10 paired with TRAJ18. A search of VDJdb, accessed on 1 November 2021, was run for TCRs annotated to CMV, EBV and SARS-CoV-2, with TCRs annotated for multiple antigens excluded. The public sequencing data were trimmed at Q25 with fastp and processed into clonotypes with MiXCR by TCRdb, which kept only in-frame beta chains. Here each entry gathers all rows of one CDR3 protein and keeps the most common genes and DNA. The V and J calls reflect TCRdb's pipeline rather than the authors' work. The sample profile shows some 57,000 distinct CDR3 sequences; about a tenth of them were found once. The top ten clones comprise 1.7% of the sample.

Counted from cysteine to phenylalanine, this CDR3 has 17 amino acids. Only the CDR3 DNA is retained, 51 bases long and in frame from the first base. CDR1 and CDR2 (SGHTA, FQGNSA) derive from the germline V gene. The V end loses 1 base and the J end loses 5 bases, and a stretch of 19 bases separates them. This sequence originates from an adult who was a healthcare worker with PCR-confirmed SARS-CoV-2 infection or an uninfected control (not recorded which). The sample taken for sequencing was whole blood. The sequence is built from TRBV7-2 and TRBJ2-3; the D gene is possibly TRBD2, with 6 bases matching. The CDR3 is CASSLGGSGSRRDTQYF. The base sequence is TGTGCCAGCAGCTTAGGGGGGAGCGGGTCCAGGAGAGATACGCAGTATTTT.